These T cell receptor beta chains were read from a single sample in a study of regulatory T cells in long-lasting Graves disease. TCRdb recomputed calls from the multiplex PCR reads with MiXCR, one row per CDR3 protein. In the table there are 500,000 or so distinct CDR3 sequences, around 15% of which are singletons. These same records also appear under a second study, on T cells in Graves' hyperthyroidism and ophthalmopathy.

The source was peripheral blood mononuclear cells (PBMCs), collected at new diagnosis, from a patient treated with antithyroid drugs. These receptors originate from a woman in her forties or fifties with Graves disease. The CDR3 runs from the conserved cysteine through the conserved F or W. Each record gives: V gene, D gene, clone size, J gene, CDR3 DNA, CDR3 protein. A D gene is named only where the DNA matches it firmly. Size tells how often a clone was seen (once, few, many) or the class of an expanded clone, and some rows leave it out.

TRBV20-1	NA	NA	TRBJ2-5	TGCAGTGCTATGGAACATCAAGAGACCCAGTACTTC	CSAMEHQETQYF
TRBV12-5	TRBD2	few	TRBJ2-3	TGTGCTAGTGGTTTGGTGACAACTAGCGGGAGCACAGATACGCAGTATTTT	CASGLVTTSGSTDTQYF
TRBV25-1	TRBD1	few	TRBJ2-1	TGTGCCAGCAGTAAGACCGTCCCGGACAGGGGGGGCAATGAGCAGTTCTTC	CASSKTVPDRGGNEQFF
TRBV4-1	NA	few	TRBJ1-1	TGCGCCAGCAGCCAAGATCTTGGGGTCATGAACACTGAAGCTTTCTTT	CASSQDLGVMNTEAFF
TRBV20-1	TRBD1	NA	TRBJ2-7	TGCAGTGCCAAGGAGGACAGGGACTACGAGCAGTACTTC	CSAKEDRDYEQYF
TRBV2	TRBD2	many	TRBJ2-2	TGTGCCAGCAGTGAAGTAGGCTTCGGGGGTCTAGCGGGCACCGGGGAGCTGTTTTTT	CASSEVGFGGLAGTGELFF
TRBV25-1	NA	NA	TRBJ1-1	TGTGCCAGCAGTGAAACAGGGATCGCCACTGAAGCTTTCTTT	CASSETGIATEAFF
TRBV5-1	NA	NA	TRBJ1-4	TGCGCCAGCAGTTGGACAAACGGGAATGAAAAACTGTTTTTT	CASSWTNGNEKLFF
TRBV6-2/TRBV6-3	TRBD1	NA	TRBJ2-7	TGTGCCAGCGCCACCCGGGACAGCCTCTACGAGCAGTACTTC	CASATRDSLYEQYF
TRBV25-1	TRBD2	many	TRBJ2-7	TGTGCCAGCAGTGACTCAGCGGGAGTTGGAGAGCAGTACTTC	CASSDSAGVGEQYF
TRBV2	TRBD1	many	TRBJ1-4	TGTGCCAGCAGTGAAATCGGGACAGGGCAAAATGAAAAACTGTTTTTT	CASSEIGTGQNEKLFF
TRBV28	TRBD2	many	TRBJ2-2	TGTGCCAGCAGTTTTGGACTAGCGGGAGGGGTTCGGACCGGGGAGCTGCTTTTT	CASSFGLAGGVRTGELLF
TRBV9	NA	few	TRBJ2-2	TGTGCCAGCAGCGGGGTCGGGGGGAACACCGGGGAGCTGTTTTTT	CASSGVGGNTGELFF
TRBV7-2	TRBD2	many	TRBJ2-7	TGTGCCAGCAGCCCTGCTAGCGGCCATGGTGAGCAGTACTTC	CASSPASGHGEQYF
TRBV4-2	NA	NA	TRBJ1-1	TGTGCCAGCAGCCGAGACGTCCGGGGGGCCGACACTGAAGCTTTCTTT	CASSRDVRGADTEAFF
TRBV18	NA	many	TRBJ1-1	TGTGCCAGCTCACCACGGGGCATGAAAGCTTTCTTT	CASSPRGMKAFF
TRBV7-9	NA	few	TRBJ2-1	TGTGCCAGCAGCGGTCCATTGGCCGCCTACAATGAGCAGTTCTTC	CASSGPLAAYNEQFF
TRBV28	TRBD1	few	TRBJ2-1	TGTGCCAGCAGTTCCCACCGGGACAGGGGCTACAATGAGCAGTTCTTC	CASSSHRDRGYNEQFF
TRBV2	TRBD1	many	TRBJ1-4	TGTGCCAGCAGTGAAACGAGGACAGGGATTAATGAAAAACTGTTTTTT	CASSETRTGINEKLFF
TRBV28	NA	NA	TRBJ2-7	TGTGCCAGCGGCCCCGTTCAGCGGGCTTCCTACGAGCAGTACTTC	CASGPVQRASYEQYF
TRBV7-9	TRBD2	NA	TRBJ2-1	TGTGCCAGCAGTCCTCCAAGGAGCGGGAGGGCCTTTGGGAATGAGCAGTTCTTC	CASSPPRSGRAFGNEQFF
TRBV12-3/TRBV12-4	NA	many	TRBJ2-3	TGTGCCAGCAGTTTATTAACTGTAAACACAGATACGCAGTATTTT	CASSLLTVNTDTQYF
TRBV7-3	TRBD1	many	TRBJ2-4	TGTGCCAGCAGCCAGGGGACAGGGGGACAAGTGAACATTCAGTACTTC	CASSQGTGGQVNIQYF
TRBV28	NA	NA	TRBJ2-2	TGTGCCAGCAGTTCCGGGGGACAAAACACCGGGGAGCTGTTTTTT	CASSSGGQNTGELFF
TRBV11-2	NA	many	TRBJ1-4	TGTGCCAGCACCCATCTATGGGGGGCTAATGAAAAACTGTTTTTT	CASTHLWGANEKLFF
TRBV12-3/TRBV12-4	NA	many	TRBJ1-1	TGTGCCAGCAGCGACGCCGCAGTCCCTGAAGCTTTCTTT	CASSDAAVPEAFF
TRBV7-2	NA	NA	TRBJ1-3	TGTGCCAGCAGCTTTTACGCCCTCTCCGGGGCGGTTGGAAACACCATATATTTT	CASSFYALSGAVGNTIYF
TRBV12-3/TRBV12-4	TRBD1	few	TRBJ1-6	TGTGCCAGCAGTCGGACAGGGGGATTAGAGTCACCCCTCCACTTT	CASSRTGGLESPLHF
TRBV5-1	NA	many	TRBJ2-2	TGCGCCAGCAGCTTAGGGTCGTACACCGGGGAGCTGTTTTTT	CASSLGSYTGELFF
TRBV6-1	TRBD1	many	TRBJ1-1	TGTGCCAGCAGCCCGCCGGACAGGGCGAACACTGAAGCTTTCTTT	CASSPPDRANTEAFF
TRBV20-1	NA	many	TRBJ2-3	TGCAGTGCTAGGTGGCAGGAGAACACAGATACGCAGTATTTT	CSARWQENTDTQYF
TRBV28	TRBD1	many	TRBJ1-2	TGTGCCAGCAGTACCCTCCGGGACAGGGTTAGCTATGGCTACACCTTC	CASSTLRDRVSYGYTF
TRBV12-3/TRBV12-4	TRBD1	few	TRBJ2-7	TGTGCCAGCAGTGACGGCAGGGGGCCGGGCGAGCAGTACTTC	CASSDGRGPGEQYF